The 2 T cell receptor beta chains listed next were all sequenced from one sample in a study of blood T cell repertoires in COVID-19 (dated by TCRdb to 2019 to 2021). The library was obtained by the immunoSEQ multiplex PCR assay. TCRdb carries this immuneACCESS record with in-frame sequences only. Its versions omit some clonotypes, under half of them owing to an unresolved V gene in the studies checked, with the rest unexplained. The sample table shows 110,000 to 150,000 clones, and roughly three quarters are seen once. The top ten clones comprise over 6.5% of the sample. The sample taken for sequencing was peripheral blood. These receptors originate from a man aged 45-60 years with active or convalescent COVID-19.

The chain has TRBV5-1 and TRBJ1-2; 11 bases map to TRBD1. Germline V gives CDR1 SGHRS, CDR2 YFSETQ. The CDR3 length is 15 residues. After removal of 4 bases from V and 8 bases from J, the junction contained 10 bases not matched to a gene. The CDR3: CASSPWTGGAEGYTF. Written as DNA, the CDR3 is TGCGCCAGCAGCCCATGGACAGGGGGCGCGGAAGGCTACACCTTC.

The chain recombines TRBV6-5 with TRBJ1-5; TRBD1 aligns across 9 bases. This CDR3 is 14 amino acids long. J lost 4 bases, V lost 4 bases, and 2 bases had no gene match. Germline CDR1 is MNHEY and CDR2 is SVGAGI. CDR3 DNA sequence: TGTGCCAGCAGTTCCGGACAGGGGAATCAGCCCCAGCATTTT. It encodes CASSSGQGNQPQHF.